This entry concerns a single T cell receptor (beta chain). Antigen specificity is unknown. Using immunoSEQ multiplex PCR, the repertoire was profiled, and TCRdb retains in-frame clones only, with some absent. Of about 58,000 clones in the sample, more than 70% are singletons; the top ten hold 0.8% to 1%. This entry belongs to a study of OX40 agonist ivuxolimab in advanced cancers. Germline-derived CDR1 and CDR2 are SGHVS and FNYEAQ. V shed 4 bases and J shed 10 bases, with 13 bases lying between them. The CDR3 extends over 12 amino acids. Study-level points and caveats: Circulating CD4+ and CD8+ T cells showed clonal expansion by week 6 at 0.1 to 3.0 mg/kg.

The sequence was obtained from an adult with an advanced solid tumor such as melanoma, head and neck, liver or kidney cancer. The material sequenced was CD4+ or CD8+ T cells sorted from blood, taken in a trial of the OX40 agonist ivuxolimab. This chain joins TRBV7-6 and TRBJ1-1; D might be TRBD1 (6 bases). The CDR3 DNA reads TGTGCCAGCAGCTCCTTCTCAGGGGCAGCTTTCTTT. Translating it yields CASSSFSGAAFF.